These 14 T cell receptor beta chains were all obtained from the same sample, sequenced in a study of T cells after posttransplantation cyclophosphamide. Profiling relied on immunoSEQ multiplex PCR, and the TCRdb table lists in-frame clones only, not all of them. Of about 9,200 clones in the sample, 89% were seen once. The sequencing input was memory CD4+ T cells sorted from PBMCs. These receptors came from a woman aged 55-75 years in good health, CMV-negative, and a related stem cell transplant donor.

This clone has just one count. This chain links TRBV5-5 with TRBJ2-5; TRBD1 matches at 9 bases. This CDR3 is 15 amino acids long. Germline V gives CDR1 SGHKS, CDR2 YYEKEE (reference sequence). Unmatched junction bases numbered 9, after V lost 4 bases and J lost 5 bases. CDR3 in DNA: TGTGCCAGCAGCAACGGACAGGGGAGTACGGAGACCCAGTACTTC. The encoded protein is CASSNGQGSTETQYF.

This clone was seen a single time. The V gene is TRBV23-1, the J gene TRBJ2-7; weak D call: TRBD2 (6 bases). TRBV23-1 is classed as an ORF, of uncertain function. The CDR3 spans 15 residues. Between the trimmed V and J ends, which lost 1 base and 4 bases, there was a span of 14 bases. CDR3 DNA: TGCGCCAGCAGTCAATTCTGGCGGGGCCGTTACGAGCAGTACGTC. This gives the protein CASSQFWRGRYEQYV.

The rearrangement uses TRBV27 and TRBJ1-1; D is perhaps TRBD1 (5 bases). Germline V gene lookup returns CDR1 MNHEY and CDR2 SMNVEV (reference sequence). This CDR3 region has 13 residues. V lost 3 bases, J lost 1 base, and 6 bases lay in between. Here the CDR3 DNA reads TGTGCCAGCAGTTTTCAGGGGAACACTGAAGCTTTCTTT. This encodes CASSFQGNTEAFF.

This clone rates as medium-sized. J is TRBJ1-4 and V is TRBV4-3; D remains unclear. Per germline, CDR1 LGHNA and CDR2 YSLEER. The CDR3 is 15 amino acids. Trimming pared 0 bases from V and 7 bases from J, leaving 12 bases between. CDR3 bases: TGCGCCAGCAGCCAAGATTCGGGAATGGGTGAAAAACTGTTTTTT. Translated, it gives CASSQDSGMGEKLFF.

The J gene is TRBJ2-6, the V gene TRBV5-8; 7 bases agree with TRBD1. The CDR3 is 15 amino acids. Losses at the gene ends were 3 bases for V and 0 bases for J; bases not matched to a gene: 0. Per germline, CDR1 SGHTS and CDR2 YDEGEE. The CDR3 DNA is TGTGCCAGCAGCTGGGACAGCTCTGGGGCCAACGTCCTGACTTTC. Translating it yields CASSWDSSGANVLTF.

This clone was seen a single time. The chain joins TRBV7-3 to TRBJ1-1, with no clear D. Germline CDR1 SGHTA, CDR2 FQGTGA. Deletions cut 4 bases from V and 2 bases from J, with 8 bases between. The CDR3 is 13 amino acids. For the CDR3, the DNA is TGTGCCAGCAGCTCCCCCCCTAACACTGAAGCTTTCTTT. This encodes CASSSPPNTEAFF. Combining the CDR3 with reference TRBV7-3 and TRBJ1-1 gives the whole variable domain GAGVSQTPSNKVTEKGKYVELRCDPISGHTALYWYRQSLGQGPEFLIYFQGTGAADDSGLPNDRFFAVRPEGSVSTLKIQRTERGDSAVYLCASSSPPNTEAFFGQGTRLTVV.

The CDR3 reads CASRKGANSDYGYTF. In nucleotides, the CDR3 is TGTGCCAGCAGGAAGGGGGCAAATTCGGACTATGGCTACACCTTC. The chain employs TRBV6-1 and TRBJ1-2, with 7 bases fitting TRBD1. This CDR3 has 15 residues. In germline, CDR1 is MNHNS, CDR2 SASEGT. After removal of 6 bases from V and 3 bases from J, the junction contained 10 bases not matched to a gene.

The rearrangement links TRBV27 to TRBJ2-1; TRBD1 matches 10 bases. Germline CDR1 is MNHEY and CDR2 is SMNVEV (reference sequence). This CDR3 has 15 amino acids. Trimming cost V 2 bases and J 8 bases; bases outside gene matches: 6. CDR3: CASSLRGTGDHEQFF. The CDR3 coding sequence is TGTGCCAGCAGTTTAAGGGGGACAGGGGACCATGAGCAGTTCTTC.

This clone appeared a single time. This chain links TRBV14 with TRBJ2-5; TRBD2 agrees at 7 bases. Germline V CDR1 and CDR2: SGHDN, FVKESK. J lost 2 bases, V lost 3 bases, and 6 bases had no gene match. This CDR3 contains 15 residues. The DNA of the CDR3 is TGTGCCAGCAGCCACATGGGGCGGGGGCAAGAGACCCAGTACTTC. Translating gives CASSHMGRGQETQYF.

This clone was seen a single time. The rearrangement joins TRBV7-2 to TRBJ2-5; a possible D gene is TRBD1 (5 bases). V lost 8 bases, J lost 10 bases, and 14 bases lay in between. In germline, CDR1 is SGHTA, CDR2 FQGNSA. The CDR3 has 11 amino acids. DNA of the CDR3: TGTGCCAGCGGTCCCGTTCAGGGCCAGTACTTC. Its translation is CASGPVQGQYF.

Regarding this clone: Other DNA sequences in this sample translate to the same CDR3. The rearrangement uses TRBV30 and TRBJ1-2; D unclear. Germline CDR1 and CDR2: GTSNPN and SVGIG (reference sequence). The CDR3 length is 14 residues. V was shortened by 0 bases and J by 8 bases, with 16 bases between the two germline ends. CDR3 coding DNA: TGTGCCTGGAGTGTACAGTCCGGTTCCTACGGCTACACCTTC. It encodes CAWSVQSGSYGYTF.

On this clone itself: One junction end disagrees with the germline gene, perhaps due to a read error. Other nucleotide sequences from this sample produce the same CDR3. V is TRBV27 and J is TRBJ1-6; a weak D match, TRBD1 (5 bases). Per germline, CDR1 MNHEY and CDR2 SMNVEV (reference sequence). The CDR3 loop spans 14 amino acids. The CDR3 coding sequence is TGTGCCAGCAGTTTCCGGGGGAATAATTCCCCCCTCCACTTT. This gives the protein CASSFRGNNSPLHF.

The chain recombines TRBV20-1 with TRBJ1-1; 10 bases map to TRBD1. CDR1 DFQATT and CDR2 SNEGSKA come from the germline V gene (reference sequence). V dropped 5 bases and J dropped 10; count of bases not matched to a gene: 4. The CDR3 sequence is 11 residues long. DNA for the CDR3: TGCAGTGCTGTGACAGGGGGCGCAGCTTTCTTT. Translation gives CSAVTGGAAFF.

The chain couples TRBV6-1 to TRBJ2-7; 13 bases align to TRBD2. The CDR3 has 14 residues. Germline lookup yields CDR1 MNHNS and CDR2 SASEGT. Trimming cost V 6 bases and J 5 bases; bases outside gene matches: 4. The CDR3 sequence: CASSLTSGGNEQYV. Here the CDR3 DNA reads TGTGCCAGCAGCCTGACTAGCGGGGGGAACGAGCAGTACGTC.